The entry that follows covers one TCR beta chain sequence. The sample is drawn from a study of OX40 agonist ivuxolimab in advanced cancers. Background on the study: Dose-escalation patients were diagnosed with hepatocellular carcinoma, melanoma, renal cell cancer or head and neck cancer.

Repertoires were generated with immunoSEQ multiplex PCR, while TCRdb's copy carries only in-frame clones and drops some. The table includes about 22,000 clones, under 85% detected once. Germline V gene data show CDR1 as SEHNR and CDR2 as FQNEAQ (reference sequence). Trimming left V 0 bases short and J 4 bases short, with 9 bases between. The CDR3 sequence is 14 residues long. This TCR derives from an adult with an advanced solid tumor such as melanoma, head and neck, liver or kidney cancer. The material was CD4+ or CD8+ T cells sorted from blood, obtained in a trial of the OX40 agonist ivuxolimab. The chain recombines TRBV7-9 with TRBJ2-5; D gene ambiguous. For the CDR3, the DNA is TGTGCCAGCAGCTTAGCAGGCCCCCTAGAGACCCAGTACTTC. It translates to CASSLAGPLETQYF.